A single sample gave rise to the 8 T cell receptor beta chains below, sequenced in a study of cytomegalovirus exposure and HLA in healthy donors. Researchers ran the PCR with 60 Vbeta and 13 Jbeta primers. Measured with immunoSEQ multiplex PCR; TCRdb has only the in-frame clones, and not every one. Of more than 110,000 clones in the sample, 80% were seen once. The sample taken for sequencing was PBMCs. The source of these receptors is a middle-aged man in good health and CMV-seronegative.

This clone was detected only once. This rearrangement joins TRBV13 to TRBJ1-4, with unresolved D. V lost 0 bases and J 4 bases, leaving 12 bases between the germline ends. This CDR3 is 16 amino acids long. The germline V gene encodes CDR1 PRHDT and CDR2 FYEKMQ (reference sequence). The chain's CDR3 is CASSLGNGWSNEKLFF. As DNA, the CDR3 is TGTGCCAGCAGCTTAGGTAACGGTTGGAGTAATGAAAAACTGTTTTTT.

The V and J genes are TRBV5-1 and TRBJ1-3; TRBD1 agrees at 10 bases. The CDR3 extends over 15 amino acids. V lost 1 base and J lost 4; bases outside the gene matches: 2. Germline CDR1 SGHRS, CDR2 YFSETQ. DNA of the CDR3: TGCGCCAGCAGCTTGTCGGGACAGGGGGGAAACACCATATATTTT. It encodes CASSLSGQGGNTIYF.

The rearrangement uses TRBV7-8 and TRBJ2-2; 9 nucleotides align to TRBD2. The germline gives CDR1 SGHVS, CDR2 FQNEAQ. The trim removed 2 bases at V and 2 bases at J, leaving 12 bases unmatched. The CDR3 sequence is 19 residues long. This CDR3 reads CASSLNGRTSALNTGELFF. The CDR3 bases are TGTGCCAGCAGCTTAAATGGCAGGACTAGCGCGTTAAACACCGGGGAGCTGTTTTTT.

This clone was picked up a small number of times. The chain links TRBV4-1 to TRBJ2-5, with no clear D. Trimming shortened V by 1 base and J by 5 bases, and 11 bases separated the two germline ends. The CDR3 extends over 14 amino acids. Germline V gene sequence: CDR1 MGHRA, CDR2 YSYEKL. CDR3: CASSQGGARETQYF. The CDR3 DNA sequence: TGCGCCAGCAGCCAAGGCGGAGCGCGGGAGACCCAGTACTTC.

Only one count was recorded for this clone. The V gene is TRBV6-1, the J gene TRBJ1-6; tentative D call: TRBD1 (6 bases). Trimming took off 4 bases at V and 8 bases at J, with 15 bases between the two ends. There are 15 residues in the CDR3. Germline assignment: CDR1 MNHNS and CDR2 SASEGT. The CDR3 spells CASSARTGPDSPLHF. In nucleotides, the CDR3 is TGTGCCAGCAGTGCTCGTACAGGGCCCGATTCACCCCTCCACTTT.

Concerning this clone: Other DNA sequences in the sample encode the same CDR3. The chain has TRBV5-4 and TRBJ2-1, with 7 bases lining up with TRBD1. CDR3 length: 16 amino acids. With 3 bases clipped from V and 0 bases from J, the junction kept 6 bases outside the gene matches. The germline gives CDR1 SGHNT, CDR2 YYREEE (reference sequence). CDR3 coding DNA: TGTGCCAGCAGCTCTCGAGGGGACAGCTCCTACAATGAGCAGTTCTTC. This codes for CASSSRGDSSYNEQFF.

The gene calls are TRBV11-2 and TRBJ2-5; TRBD1 matches at 7 bases. Trimming cost V 5 bases and J 5 bases; bases outside gene matches: 8. The CDR3 covers 14 residues. CDR1 is SGHAT and CDR2 is FQNNGV in the germline V gene. Written as DNA, the CDR3 is TGTGCCAGCAGCCACGAGGGGGCGCGGGAGACCCAGTACTTC. This codes for CASSHEGARETQYF. The full variable domain, completed using reference TRBV11-2 and TRBJ2-5, is EAGVAQSPRYKIIEKRQSVAFWCNPISGHATLYWYQQILGQGPKLLIQFQNNGVVDDSQLPKDRFSAERLKGVDSTLKIQPAKLEDSAVYLCASSHEGARETQYFGPGTRLLVL.

This rearrangement joins TRBV6-1 to TRBJ2-1; possible D gene TRBD2, 6 bases. From germline, CDR1 is MNHNS and CDR2 SASEGT. The V gene lost 0 bases and the J gene lost 0 bases, with 24 bases spanning the gap. The CDR3 spans 21 residues. As DNA, the CDR3 is TGTGCCAGCAGTGAAGCCGATGGGACCTTGGGACTGCCACGCTCCTACAATGAGCAGTTCTTC. Protein sequence: CASSEADGTLGLPRSYNEQFF.